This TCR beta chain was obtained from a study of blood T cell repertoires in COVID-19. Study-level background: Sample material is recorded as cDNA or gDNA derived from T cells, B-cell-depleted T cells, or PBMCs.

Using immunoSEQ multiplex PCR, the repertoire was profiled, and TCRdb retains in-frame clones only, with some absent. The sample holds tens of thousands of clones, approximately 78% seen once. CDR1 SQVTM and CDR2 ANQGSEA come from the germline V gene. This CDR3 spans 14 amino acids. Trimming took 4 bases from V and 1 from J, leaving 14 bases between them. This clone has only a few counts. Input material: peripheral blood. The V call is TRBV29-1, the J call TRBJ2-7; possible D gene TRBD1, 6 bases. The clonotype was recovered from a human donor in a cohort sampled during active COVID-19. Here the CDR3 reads CSVVGQGSSYEQYF. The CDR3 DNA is TGCAGCGTTGTGGGTCAGGGGTCATCCTACGAGCAGTACTTC.